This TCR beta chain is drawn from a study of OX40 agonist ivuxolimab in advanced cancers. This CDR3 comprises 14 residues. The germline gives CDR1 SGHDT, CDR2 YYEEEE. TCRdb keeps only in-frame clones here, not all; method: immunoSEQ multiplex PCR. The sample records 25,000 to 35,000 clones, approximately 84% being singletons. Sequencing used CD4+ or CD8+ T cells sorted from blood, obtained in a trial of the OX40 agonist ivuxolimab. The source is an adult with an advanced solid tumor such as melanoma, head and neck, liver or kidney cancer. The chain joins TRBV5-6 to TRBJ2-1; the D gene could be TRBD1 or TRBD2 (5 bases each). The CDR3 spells CAFSAGGPADEQFF. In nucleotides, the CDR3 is TGTGCATTTAGTGCTGGGGGACCAGCAGATGAGCAGTTCTTC.